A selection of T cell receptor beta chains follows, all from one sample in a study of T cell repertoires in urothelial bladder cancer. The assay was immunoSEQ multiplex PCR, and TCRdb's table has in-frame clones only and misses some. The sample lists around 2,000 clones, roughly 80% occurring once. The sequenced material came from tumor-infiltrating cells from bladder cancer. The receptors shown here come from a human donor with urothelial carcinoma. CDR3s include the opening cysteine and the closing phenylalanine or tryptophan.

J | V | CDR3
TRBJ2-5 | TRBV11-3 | CASGTTSGGETQYF
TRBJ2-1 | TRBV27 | CASSSIGYEQFF
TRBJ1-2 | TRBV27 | CASSPNTGFRYGYTF
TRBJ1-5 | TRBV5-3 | CARSLTGSSNQPQHF
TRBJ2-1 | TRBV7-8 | CASSWGGTTTYNEQFF
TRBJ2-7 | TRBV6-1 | CASRAGRFYEQYF
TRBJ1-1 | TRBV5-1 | CASSLGTGEAFF
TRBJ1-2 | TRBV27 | CASSFQENYGYTF
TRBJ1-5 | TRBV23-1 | CASTHHDGNLCNQPQHF
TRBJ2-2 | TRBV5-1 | CASSLGGTGAGTGELFF
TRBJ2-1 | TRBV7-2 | CASSPDSSRVEQFF
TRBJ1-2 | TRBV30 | CASNTGSTYYGYTF
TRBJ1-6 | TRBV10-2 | CASATSSYRQPKNSPLHF
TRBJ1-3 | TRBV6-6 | CASTYGFSGNTIYF
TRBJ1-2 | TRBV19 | CASSDGVRIYGYTF
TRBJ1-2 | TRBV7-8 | CASSPGGSYGYTF
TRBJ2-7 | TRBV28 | CASTGLGGLYEQYF
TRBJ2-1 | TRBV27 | CASSPPEGFHNEQFF
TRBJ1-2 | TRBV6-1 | CASSESGGTNYGYTF
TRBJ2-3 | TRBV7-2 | CASTRTDTQYF
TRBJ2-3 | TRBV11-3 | CASTRTGVTDTQYF
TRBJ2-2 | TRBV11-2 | CASSLWGTDTGELFF
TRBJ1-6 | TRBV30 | CAWGLNNSPLHF
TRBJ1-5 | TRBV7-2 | CASSLAVGSNQPQHF
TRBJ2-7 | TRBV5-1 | CASSLEGYEQYF
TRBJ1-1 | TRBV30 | CAWRFGGRMNTEAFF
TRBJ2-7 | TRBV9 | CASSVGAGLTTSEQYF
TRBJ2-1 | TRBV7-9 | CASSLVGTGRNEQFF